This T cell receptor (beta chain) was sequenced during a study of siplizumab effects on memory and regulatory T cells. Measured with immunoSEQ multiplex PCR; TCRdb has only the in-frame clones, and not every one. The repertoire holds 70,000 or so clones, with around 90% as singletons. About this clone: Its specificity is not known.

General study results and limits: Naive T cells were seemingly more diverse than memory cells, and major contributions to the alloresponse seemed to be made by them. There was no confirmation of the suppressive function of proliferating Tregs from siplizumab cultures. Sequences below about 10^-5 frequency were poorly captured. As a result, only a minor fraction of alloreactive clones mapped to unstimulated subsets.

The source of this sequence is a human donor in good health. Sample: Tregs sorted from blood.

CDR3 sequence reads: CASSPQVAGEQYF. CDR3 nucleotides: TGTGCCAGCAGCCCCCAGGTCGCGGGGGAGCAGTACTTC. The genes are TRBV7-2 and TRBJ2-7; weak D call: TRBD2 (6 bases). V lost 5 bases to trimming and J lost 7 bases, with 15 bases between them. Germline lookup yields CDR1 SGHTA and CDR2 FQGNSA. The CDR3 contains 13 residues.